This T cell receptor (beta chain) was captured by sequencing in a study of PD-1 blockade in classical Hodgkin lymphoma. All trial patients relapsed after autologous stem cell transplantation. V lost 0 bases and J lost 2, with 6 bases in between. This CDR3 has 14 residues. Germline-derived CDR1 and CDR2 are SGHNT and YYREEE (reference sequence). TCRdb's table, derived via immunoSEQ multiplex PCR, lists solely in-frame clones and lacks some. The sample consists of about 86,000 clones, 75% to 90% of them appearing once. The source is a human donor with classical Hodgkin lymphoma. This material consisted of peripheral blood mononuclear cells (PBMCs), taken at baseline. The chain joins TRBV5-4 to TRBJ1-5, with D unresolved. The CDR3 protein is CASSLGAGNQPQHF. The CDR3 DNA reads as TGTGCCAGCAGCTTGGGAGCCGGCAATCAGCCCCAGCATTTT.